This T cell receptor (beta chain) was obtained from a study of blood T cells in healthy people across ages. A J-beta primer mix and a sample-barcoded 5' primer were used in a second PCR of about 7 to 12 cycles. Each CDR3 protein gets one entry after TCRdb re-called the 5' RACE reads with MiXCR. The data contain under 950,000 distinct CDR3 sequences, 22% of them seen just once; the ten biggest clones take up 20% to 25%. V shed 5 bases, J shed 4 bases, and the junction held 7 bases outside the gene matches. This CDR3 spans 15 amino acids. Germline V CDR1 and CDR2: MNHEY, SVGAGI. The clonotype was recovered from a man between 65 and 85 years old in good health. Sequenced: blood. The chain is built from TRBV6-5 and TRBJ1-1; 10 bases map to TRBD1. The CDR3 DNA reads TGTGCCAGCAGTAGACTGGGACAGGGGACCACTGAAGCTTTCTTT. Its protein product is CASSRLGQGTTEAFF.